The 17 T cell receptor beta chains listed next were all sequenced from one sample in a study of naive and memory T cell subsets. An equimolar mix of two oligonucleotides served as the beta constant-region primer for TRBC1 and TRBC2. TCRdb re-called the UMI-ligation and nested PCR reads through MiXCR, storing one row per CDR3 protein. The table lists thousands of distinct CDR3 sequences, approximately 7% of them singletons. The sequencing input was effector memory CD8+ T cells from blood. Documented subset: effector memory, CD45RA- CD27-. These receptors all come from a human donor in good health.

The table lists this clonotype with many counts. The chain has TRBV7-9 and TRBJ2-2, with a possible D match to TRBD1 (7 bases). The germline gives CDR1 SEHNR, CDR2 FQNEAQ (reference sequence). The CDR3 has 16 residues. V was shortened by 5 bases and J by 6 bases, with 19 bases between the two germline ends. CDR3 DNA: TGTGCCAGCAGCCACCCGGCAGGGGGGCCAGCCGGGGAGCTGTTTTTT. It is translated as CASSHPAGGPAGELFF.

This clonotype was observed at least ten times. The chain carries TRBV28 and TRBJ2-7; the match to TRBD2 covers 12 bases. V trimming: 6 bases; J trimming: 2 bases; junction bases outside the gene matches: 5. CDR1 MDHEN and CDR2 SYDVKM come from the germline V gene. This CDR3 has 15 residues. The CDR3 protein is CASSHWTSGAYEQYF. For the CDR3, the DNA is TGTGCCAGCAGCCATTGGACTAGCGGGGCCTACGAGCAGTACTTC.

This clonotype was counted at least ten times. V is TRBV19 and J is TRBJ2-1, with 9 bases matching TRBD2. The germline CDR1 and CDR2 sequences are LNHDA and SQIVND (reference sequence). This CDR3 is 13 amino acids long. Unmatched junction bases numbered 2, after V lost 1 base and J lost 10 bases. The CDR3 DNA is TGTGCCAGTAGTATAGGGCTAGCGGGAGAGCAGTTCTTC. Translated: CASSIGLAGEQFF.

The table lists this clonotype with a few counts. The rearrangement links TRBV6-5 to TRBJ2-1; TRBD1 matches 8 bases. The CDR3 runs 15 residues. After removal of 2 bases from V and 4 bases from J, the junction contained 4 bases not matched to a gene. Germline V gene lookup returns CDR1 MNHEY and CDR2 SVGAGI. The CDR3 reads CASSYGTGGYNEQFF. CDR3 DNA: TGTGCCAGCAGTTACGGGACAGGCGGATACAATGAGCAGTTCTTC.

This clonotype was recorded at least ten times. This chain uses TRBV29-1 with TRBJ2-1, with a weak D call TRBD2 (5 bases). The V gene's germline CDR1 is SQVTM and CDR2 ANQGSEA. The CDR3 contains 13 residues. V lost 7 bases to trimming and J lost 10 bases, with 20 bases between them. CDR3 residues: CSGCLLVPGEQFF. Written as DNA, the CDR3 is TGCAGCGGTTGCCTGTTAGTTCCGGGAGAGCAGTTCTTC.

The V call is TRBV28, the J call TRBJ1-5; TRBD1 matches at 7 bases. Germline lookup yields CDR1 MDHEN and CDR2 SYDVKM. Losses at the gene ends were 5 bases for V and 6 bases for J; bases not matched to a gene: 7. The length of the CDR3 is 14 residues. CDR3 loop: CASSPTGVRQPQHF. In nucleotides, the CDR3 is TGTGCCAGCAGTCCTACAGGGGTACGTCAGCCCCAGCATTTT.

There are a few counts of this clonotype. The rearrangement joins TRBV24-1 to TRBJ2-2; 12 bases match TRBD2. CDR1 and CDR2 from the germline V gene are KGHDR and SFDVKD. V shed 3 bases and J 3 bases; nucleotides not matched to a gene: 7. The CDR3 is 18 amino acids. The chain's CDR3 is CATSDTRTSGIYTGELFF. DNA for the CDR3: TGTGCCACCAGTGATACACGGACTAGCGGGATATACACCGGGGAGCTGTTTTTT.

This clonotype was seen ten or more times. The genes are TRBV14 and TRBJ2-7; D is uncertain. V was shortened by 0 bases and J by 4 bases, with 13 bases between the two germline ends. The germline CDR1 and CDR2 sequences are SGHDN and FVKESK. CDR3 length: 15 amino acids. The CDR3 DNA reads as TGTGCCAGCAGCCAAGAAGAGGCGCTACCTTACGAGCAGTACTTC. Its translation is CASSQEEALPYEQYF. The full variable domain, in which reference TRBV14 and TRBJ2-7 provide the parts outside the CDR3, is EAGVTQFPSHSVIEKGQTVTLRCDPISGHDNLYWYRRVMGKEIKFLLHFVKESKQDESGMPNNRFLAERTGGTYSTLKVQPAELEDSGVYFCASSQEEALPYEQYFGPGTRLTVT.

This clonotype was observed a few times. The chain carries TRBV9 and TRBJ1-6; 7 nucleotides line up with TRBD1. The ends lost 4 bases at V and 7 bases at J; junction bases unmatched: 11. The CDR3 has 16 residues. Germline V CDR1 and CDR2: SGDLS, YYNGEE. The CDR3 sequence is CASSPERQGSNSPLHF. The DNA for the CDR3 is TGTGCCAGCAGCCCGGAAAGACAGGGCTCAAATTCACCCCTCCACTTT.

This clonotype qualifies as medium-sized. J is TRBJ2-1 and V is TRBV7-9, with 7 bases lining up with TRBD1. This CDR3 comprises 14 residues. V shed 2 bases, J shed 5 bases, and the junction held 3 bases outside the gene matches. CDR1 is SEHNR and CDR2 is FQNEAQ in the germline V gene (reference sequence). The chain's CDR3 is CASSLPGTDNEQFF. The CDR3 DNA sequence: TGTGCCAGCAGCTTACCCGGGACAGACAATGAGCAGTTCTTC.

This chain links TRBV7-9 with TRBJ2-7, with D unresolved. Germline CDR1 is SEHNR and CDR2 is FQNEAQ (reference sequence). Trimming removed 0 bases from V and 2 bases from J, with 5 bases in between. The CDR3 totals 13 residues. The DNA of the CDR3 is TGTGCCAGCAGCTTAGCGCCCCCCTACGAGCAGTACTTC. Translating it yields CASSLAPPYEQYF. The full variable domain, completed using reference TRBV7-9 and TRBJ2-7, is DTGVSQNPRHKITKRGQNVTFRCDPISEHNRLYWYRQTLGQGPEFLTYFQNEAQLEKSRLLSDRFSAERPKGSFSTLEIQRTEQGDSAMYLCASSLAPPYEQYFGPGTRLTVT.

In its sample, this clonotype was seen a few times. This rearrangement joins TRBV29-1 to TRBJ2-7; tentatively, D is TRBD1 or TRBD2 (5 bases each). V was trimmed by 6 bases and J by 7 bases, leaving 22 bases between them. CDR1 SQVTM and CDR2 ANQGSEA come from the germline V gene. CDR3 size: 14 residues. The CDR3 is CSVTPPQGAGEQYF. CDR3 coding DNA: TGCAGCGTGACGCCGCCCCAGGGAGCTGGGGAGCAGTACTTC.

The rearrangement uses TRBV4-1 and TRBJ2-5; D is undetermined. The CDR3 runs to 14 residues. CDR1 and CDR2 from the germline V gene are MGHRA and YSYEKL. Trimming left V 1 base short and J 0 bases short, with 6 bases between. The CDR3 is CASSQGTDQETQYF. The CDR3 DNA reads as TGCGCCAGCAGCCAAGGGACGGACCAAGAGACCCAGTACTTC.

This clonotype was observed at least ten times. The chain carries TRBV9 and TRBJ2-1, with 7 bases lining up with TRBD2. Trimming at V came to 0 bases and at J to 0 bases, leaving 6 bases not matched to a gene. CDR1 is SGDLS and CDR2 is YYNGEE in the germline V gene. This CDR3 comprises 17 residues. CDR3 sequence (DNA): TGTGCCAGCAGCGTAGGTCAGCGGGGCAGCTCCTACAATGAGCAGTTCTTC. It yields the protein CASSVGQRGSSYNEQFF.

This clonotype came up a few times. The chain carries TRBV10-3 and TRBJ2-7, with D tentatively TRBD2 (7 bases). The CDR3 loop spans 14 amino acids. From germline, CDR1 is ENHRY and CDR2 SYGVKD. Trimming removed 2 bases from V and 4 bases from J, with 12 bases in between. CDR3 nucleotides: TGTGCCATCAGTGAGGCGGGGGCCCTATACGAGCAGTACTTC. It is translated as CAISEAGALYEQYF.

V gene TRBV5-1 combines with J gene TRBJ1-1; a weak D match, TRBD1 (5 bases). The ends were cut back, 0 bases at V and 5 bases at J, with 14 bases in the middle. CDR3 size: 15 residues. Germline V gives CDR1 SGHRS, CDR2 YFSETQ. CDR3 sequence (DNA): TGCGCCAGCAGCTTGGCGAGGGGAGGGGAAACTGAAGCTTTCTTT. Translated, it gives CASSLARGGETEAFF.

In its sample, this clonotype ranks as medium-sized. The genes are TRBV7-9 and TRBJ2-2; D is perhaps TRBD1 or TRBD2 (6 bases each). Trimming cost V 1 base and J 0 bases, with 9 bases left between them. From germline, CDR1 is SEHNR and CDR2 FQNEAQ (reference sequence). The CDR3 loop spans 16 amino acids. The CDR3 is CASSLEGGSNTGELFF. The CDR3, as DNA: TGTGCCAGCAGCTTAGAGGGGGGATCGAACACCGGGGAGCTGTTTTTT.